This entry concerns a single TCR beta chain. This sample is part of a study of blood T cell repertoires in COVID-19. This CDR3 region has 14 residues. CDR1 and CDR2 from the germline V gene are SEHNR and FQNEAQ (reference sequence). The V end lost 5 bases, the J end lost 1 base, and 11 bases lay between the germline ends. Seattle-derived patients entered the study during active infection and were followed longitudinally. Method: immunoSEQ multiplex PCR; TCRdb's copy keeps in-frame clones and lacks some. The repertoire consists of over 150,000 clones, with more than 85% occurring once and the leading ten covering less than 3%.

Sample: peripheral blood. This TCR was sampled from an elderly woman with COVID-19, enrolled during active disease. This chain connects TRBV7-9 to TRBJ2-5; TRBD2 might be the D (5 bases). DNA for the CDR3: TGTGCCAGCAGCCTGCGGGTAACCCAAGAGACCCAGTACTTC. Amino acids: CASSLRVTQETQYF.